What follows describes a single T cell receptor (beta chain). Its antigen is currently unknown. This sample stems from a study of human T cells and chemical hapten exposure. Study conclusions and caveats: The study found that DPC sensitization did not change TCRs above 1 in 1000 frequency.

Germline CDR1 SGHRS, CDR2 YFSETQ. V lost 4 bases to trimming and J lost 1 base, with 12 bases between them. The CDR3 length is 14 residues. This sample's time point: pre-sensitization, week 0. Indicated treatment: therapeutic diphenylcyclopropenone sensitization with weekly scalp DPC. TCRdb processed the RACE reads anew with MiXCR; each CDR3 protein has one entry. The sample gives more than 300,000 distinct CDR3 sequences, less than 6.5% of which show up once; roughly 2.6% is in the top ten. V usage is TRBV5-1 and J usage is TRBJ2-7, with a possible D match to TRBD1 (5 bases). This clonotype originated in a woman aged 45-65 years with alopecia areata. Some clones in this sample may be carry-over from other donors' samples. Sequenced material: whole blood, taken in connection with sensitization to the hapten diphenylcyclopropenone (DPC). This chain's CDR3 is CASSPQQDSYEQYF. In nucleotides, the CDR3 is TGCGCCAGCAGCCCACAACAGGATTCCTACGAGCAGTACTTC.